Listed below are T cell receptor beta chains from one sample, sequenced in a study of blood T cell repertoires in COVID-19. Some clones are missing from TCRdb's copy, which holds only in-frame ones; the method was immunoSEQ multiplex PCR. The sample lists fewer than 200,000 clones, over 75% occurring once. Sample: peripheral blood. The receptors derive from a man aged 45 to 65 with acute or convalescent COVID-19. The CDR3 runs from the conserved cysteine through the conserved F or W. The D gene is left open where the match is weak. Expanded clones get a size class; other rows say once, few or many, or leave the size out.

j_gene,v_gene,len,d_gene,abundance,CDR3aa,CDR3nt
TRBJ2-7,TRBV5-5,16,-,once,CASSLGGLDSSYEQYF,TGTGCCAGCAGCTTGGGGGGACTCGACAGCTCCTACGAGCAGTACTTC
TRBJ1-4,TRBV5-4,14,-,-,CASSSRDGGEKLFF,TGTGCCAGCAGCTCCCGGGACGGGGGAGAAAAACTGTTTTTT
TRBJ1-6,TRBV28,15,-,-,CASTRTGVGGSPLHF,TGTGCCAGCACCAGGACCGGGGTTGGCGGTTCACCCCTCCACTTT
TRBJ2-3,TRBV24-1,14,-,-,CATSDRLVEDTQYF,TGTGCCACCAGTGACCGACTAGTTGAAGATACGCAGTATTTT
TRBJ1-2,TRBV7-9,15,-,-,CASSKHPREAYGYTF,TGTGCCAGCAGCAAACACCCTAGGGAGGCATATGGCTACACCTTC
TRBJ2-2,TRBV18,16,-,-,CASSPPGGRDTGELFF,TGTGCCAGCTCACCACCGGGAGGAAGGGACACCGGGGAGCTGTTTTTT
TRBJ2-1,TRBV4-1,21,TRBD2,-,CASSHPLSVSGRASRYNEQFF,TGCGCCAGCAGCCATCCCCTCTCGGTGAGCGGGAGGGCCTCTCGGTACAATGAGCAGTTCTTC
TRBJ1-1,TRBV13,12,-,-,CASTPGEGEAFF,TGTGCCAGCACTCCAGGGGAAGGTGAAGCTTTCTTT
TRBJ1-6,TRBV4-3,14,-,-,CASSQEARVTPLHF,TGCGCCAGCAGCCAAGAGGCCAGGGTTACACCCCTCCACTTT
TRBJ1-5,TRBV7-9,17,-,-,CASSLGGGDGINQPQHF,TGTGCCAGCAGCTTAGGGGGCGGGGACGGGATCAATCAGCCCCAGCATTTT
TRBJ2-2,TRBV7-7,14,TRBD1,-,CASSPQGWSGELFF,TGTGCCAGCAGCCCACAGGGGTGGTCCGGGGAGCTGTTTTTT
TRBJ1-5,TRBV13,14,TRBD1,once,CASSKGQGGQPQHF,TGTGCCAGCAGCAAAGGACAGGGTGGCCAGCCCCAGCATTTT
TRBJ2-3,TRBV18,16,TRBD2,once,CASSPKLAASTDTQYF,TGTGCCAGCTCACCAAAACTAGCGGCTAGCACAGATACGCAGTATTTT
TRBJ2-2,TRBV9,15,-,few,CASSVAGQNTGELFF,TGTGCCAGCAGCGTAGCTGGACAGAACACCGGGGAGCTGTTTTTT